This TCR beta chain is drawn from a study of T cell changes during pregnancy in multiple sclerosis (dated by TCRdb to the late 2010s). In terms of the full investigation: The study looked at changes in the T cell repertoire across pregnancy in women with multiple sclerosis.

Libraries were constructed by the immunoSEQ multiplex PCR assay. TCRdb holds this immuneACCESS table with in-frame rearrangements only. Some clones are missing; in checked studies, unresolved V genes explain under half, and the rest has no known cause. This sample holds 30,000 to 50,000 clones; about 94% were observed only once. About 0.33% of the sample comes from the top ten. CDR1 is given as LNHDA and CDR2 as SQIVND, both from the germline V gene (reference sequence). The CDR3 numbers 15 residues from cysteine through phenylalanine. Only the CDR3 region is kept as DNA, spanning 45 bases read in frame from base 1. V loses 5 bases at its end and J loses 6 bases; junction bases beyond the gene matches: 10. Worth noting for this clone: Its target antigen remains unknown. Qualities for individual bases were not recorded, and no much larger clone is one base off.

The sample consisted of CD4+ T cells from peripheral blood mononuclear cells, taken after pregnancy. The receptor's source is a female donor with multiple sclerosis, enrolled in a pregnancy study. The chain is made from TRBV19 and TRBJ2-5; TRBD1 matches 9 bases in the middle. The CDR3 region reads CASSLTGGSGKTQYF. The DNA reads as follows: TGTGCCAGTAGTCTTACAGGGGGCAGCGGAAAGACCCAGTACTTC.